Described below is a single T cell receptor (beta chain) sequence and its context. Its antigen is currently unknown. This clone may be a read error of a much larger clone one base away. In TCRdb, the 5' RACE reads were re-called with MiXCR into one record per CDR3 protein. The sample records 35,000 to 45,000 distinct CDR3 sequences, roughly 5.7% being singletons. CDR1 and CDR2 from the germline V gene are SNHLY and FYNNEI. The CDR3 is 14 amino acids. The sample is drawn from a study of early T cells in non-severe SARS-CoV-2 infection. Overall study findings and caveats: VDJdb matching, biased toward anti-spike CD8 responses, missed private and CD4 specificities.

This TCR was sampled from an adult who was a healthcare worker with PCR-confirmed SARS-CoV-2 infection or an uninfected control (not recorded which). Source: whole blood, taken at baseline. The rearrangement uses TRBV2 and TRBJ2-3; D is unresolved. The CDR3 bases are TGTGCCAGCAGTGTGGAGACGAGCACAGATACGCGGTATTTT. Its protein is CASSVETSTDTRYF.